Described below is a single T cell receptor beta chain sequence and its context. The antigen is unknown. Assay: immunoSEQ multiplex PCR; the TCRdb copy retains only in-frame clones and omits some. This table holds about 110,000 clones, roughly 88% found once. This sample was taken from a study of T cell responses to AZD1222 COVID-19 vaccine. Study-level points and caveats: Only five to seven individuals given AZD1222 were seropositive at baseline. Donors in the cohort were predominantly white British and more often female, and clonal diversity was possibly underestimated.

The sequence derives from an adult in good health. The starting material was peripheral blood, obtained on day 0 of MenACWY control vaccination.

CDR3 nucleotides: TGTGCCAGCTGCCCCCGGCGGGTCAAACCAGAGACCCAGTACTTC. This codes for CASCPRRVKPETQYF. This chain connects TRBV28 to TRBJ2-5, with a possible D match to TRBD2 (5 bases). CDR1 MDHEN and CDR2 SYDVKM come from the germline V gene. The CDR3 is made up of 15 amino acids. V was trimmed by 8 bases and J by 4 bases, leaving 20 bases between them.